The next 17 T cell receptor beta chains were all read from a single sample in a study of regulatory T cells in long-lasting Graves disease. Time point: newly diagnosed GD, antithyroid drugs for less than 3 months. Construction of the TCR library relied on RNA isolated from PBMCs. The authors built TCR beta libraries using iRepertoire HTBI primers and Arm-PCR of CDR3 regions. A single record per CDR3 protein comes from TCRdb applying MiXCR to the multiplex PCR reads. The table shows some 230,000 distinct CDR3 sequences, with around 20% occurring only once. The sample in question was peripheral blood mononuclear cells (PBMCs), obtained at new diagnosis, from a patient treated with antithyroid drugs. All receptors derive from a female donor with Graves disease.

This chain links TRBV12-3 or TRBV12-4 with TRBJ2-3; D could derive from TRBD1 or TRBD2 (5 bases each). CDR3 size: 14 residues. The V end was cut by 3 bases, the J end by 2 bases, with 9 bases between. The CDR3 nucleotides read TGTGCCAGCAGTTTCTCCGGGACCACAGATACGCAGTATTTT. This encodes CASSFSGTTDTQYF.

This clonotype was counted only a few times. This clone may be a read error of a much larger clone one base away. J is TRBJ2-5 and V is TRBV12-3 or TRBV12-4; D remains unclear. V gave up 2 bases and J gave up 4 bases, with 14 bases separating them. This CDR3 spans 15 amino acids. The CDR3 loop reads CASSLQASRAETQYF. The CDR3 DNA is TGTGCCAGCAGTTTACAGGCTAGTCGGGCAGAGACCCAGTACTTC.

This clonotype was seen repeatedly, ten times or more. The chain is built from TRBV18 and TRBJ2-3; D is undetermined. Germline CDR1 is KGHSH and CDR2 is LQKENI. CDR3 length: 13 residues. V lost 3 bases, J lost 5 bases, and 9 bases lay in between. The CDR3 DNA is TGTGCCAGCTCACCGACCGCAGGAGATACGCAGTATTTT. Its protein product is CASSPTAGDTQYF.

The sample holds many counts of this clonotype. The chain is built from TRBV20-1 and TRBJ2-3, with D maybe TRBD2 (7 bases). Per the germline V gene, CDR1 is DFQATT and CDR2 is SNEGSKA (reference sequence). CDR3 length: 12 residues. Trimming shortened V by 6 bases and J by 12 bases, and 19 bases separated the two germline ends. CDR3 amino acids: CSAGGGPTSQYF. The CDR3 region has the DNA TGCAGTGCAGGGGGAGGGCCGACCTCCCAGTATTTT.

The CDR3 DNA follows: TGTGCCAGCAGTTACTCTAGAGAAGACTATGGCTACACCTTC. Its translation is CASSYSREDYGYTF. This rearrangement joins TRBV6-9 to TRBJ1-2; no firm D call. The germline V gene encodes CDR1 MNHGY and CDR2 SVAAGI. The CDR3 is made up of 14 amino acids. The V gene lost 3 bases and the J gene lost 3 bases, with 11 bases spanning the gap.

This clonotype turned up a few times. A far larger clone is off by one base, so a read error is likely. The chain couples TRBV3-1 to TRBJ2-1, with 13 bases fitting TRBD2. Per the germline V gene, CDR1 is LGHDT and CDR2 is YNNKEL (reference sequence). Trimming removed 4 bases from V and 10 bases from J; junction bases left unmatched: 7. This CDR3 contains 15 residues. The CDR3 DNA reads TGTGCCAGCAGCCCTGGGACTAGCGGGACGTCGGAGCAGTTCTTC. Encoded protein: CASSPGTSGTSEQFF.

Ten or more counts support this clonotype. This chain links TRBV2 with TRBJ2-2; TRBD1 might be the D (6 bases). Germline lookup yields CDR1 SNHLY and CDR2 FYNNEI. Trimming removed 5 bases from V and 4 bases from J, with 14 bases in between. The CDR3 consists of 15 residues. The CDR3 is CASSLFTGTTGELFF. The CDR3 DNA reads TGTGCCAGCAGTTTATTCACAGGGACCACCGGGGAGCTGTTTTTT. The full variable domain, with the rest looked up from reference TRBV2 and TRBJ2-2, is EPEVTQTPSHQVTQMGQEVILRCVPISNHLYFYWYRQILGQKVEFLVSFYNNEISEKSEIFDDQFSVERPDGSNFTLKIRSTKLEDSAMYFCASSLFTGTTGELFFGEGSRLTVL.

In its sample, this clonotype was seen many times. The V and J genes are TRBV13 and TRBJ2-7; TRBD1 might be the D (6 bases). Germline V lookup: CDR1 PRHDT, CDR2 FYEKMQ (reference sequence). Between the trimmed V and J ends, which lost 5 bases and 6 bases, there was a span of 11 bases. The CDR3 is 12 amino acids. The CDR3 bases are TGTGCCAGCAGCAAACAGGGTTTCGAGCAGTACTTC. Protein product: CASSKQGFEQYF.

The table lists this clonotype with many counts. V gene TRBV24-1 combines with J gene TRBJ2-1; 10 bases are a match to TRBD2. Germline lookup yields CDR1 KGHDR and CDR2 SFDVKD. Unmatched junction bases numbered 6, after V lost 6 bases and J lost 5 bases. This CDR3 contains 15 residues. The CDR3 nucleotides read TGTGCCACCAGTTACCCGGGACTAGCGAACAATGAGCAGTTCTTC. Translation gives CATSYPGLANNEQFF.

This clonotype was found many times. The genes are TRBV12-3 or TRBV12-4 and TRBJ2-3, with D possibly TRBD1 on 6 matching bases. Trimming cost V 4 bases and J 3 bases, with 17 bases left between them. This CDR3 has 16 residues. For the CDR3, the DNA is TGTGCCAGCAGTTCTAGGACAGCGAAAGAGACAGATACGCAGTATTTT. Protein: CASSSRTAKETDTQYF.

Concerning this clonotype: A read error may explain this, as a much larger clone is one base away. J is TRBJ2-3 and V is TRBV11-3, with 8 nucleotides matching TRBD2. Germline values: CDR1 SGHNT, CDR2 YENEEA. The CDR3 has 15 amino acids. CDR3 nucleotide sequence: TGTGCCAACAGCGTAAGCGGACTAGCATCGGATACGCAGTATTTT. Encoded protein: CANSVSGLASDTQYF.

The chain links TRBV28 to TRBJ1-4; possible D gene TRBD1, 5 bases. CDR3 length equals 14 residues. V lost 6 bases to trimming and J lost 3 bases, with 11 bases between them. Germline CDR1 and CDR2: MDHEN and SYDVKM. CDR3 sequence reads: CASRGGEANEKLFF. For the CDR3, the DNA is TGTGCCAGCAGGGGAGGGGAAGCTAATGAAAAACTGTTTTTT.

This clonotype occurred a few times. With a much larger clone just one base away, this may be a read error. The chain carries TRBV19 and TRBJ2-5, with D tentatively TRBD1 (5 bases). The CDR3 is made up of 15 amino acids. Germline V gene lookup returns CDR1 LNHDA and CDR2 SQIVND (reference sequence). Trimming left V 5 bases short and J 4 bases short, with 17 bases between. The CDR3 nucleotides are TGTGCCAGTAGTCCCCAGACAGCTAGTGGAGAGACCCAGTACTTC. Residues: CASSPQTASGETQYF.

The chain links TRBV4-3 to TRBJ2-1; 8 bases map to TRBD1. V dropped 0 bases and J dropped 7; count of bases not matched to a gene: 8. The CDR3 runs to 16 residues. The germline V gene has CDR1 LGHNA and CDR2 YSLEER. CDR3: CASSQEGQGARNEQFF. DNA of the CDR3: TGCGCCAGCAGCCAAGAGGGGCAGGGGGCCAGGAATGAGCAGTTCTTC.

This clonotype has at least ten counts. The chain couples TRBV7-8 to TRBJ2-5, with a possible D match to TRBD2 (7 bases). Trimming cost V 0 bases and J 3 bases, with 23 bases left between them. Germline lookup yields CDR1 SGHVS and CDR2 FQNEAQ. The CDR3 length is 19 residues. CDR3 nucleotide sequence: TGTGCCAGCAGCTTAGCTCATGGGGCAGGGAGGGGGATGGAAGAGACCCAGTACTTC. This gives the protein CASSLAHGAGRGMEETQYF.

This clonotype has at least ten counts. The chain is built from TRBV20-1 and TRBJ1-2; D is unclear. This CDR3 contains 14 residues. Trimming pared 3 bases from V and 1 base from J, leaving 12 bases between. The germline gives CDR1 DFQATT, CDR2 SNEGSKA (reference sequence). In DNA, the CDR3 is TGCAGTGCTAGGGCTCTCGACGATAACTATGGCTACACCTTC. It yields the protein CSARALDDNYGYTF.

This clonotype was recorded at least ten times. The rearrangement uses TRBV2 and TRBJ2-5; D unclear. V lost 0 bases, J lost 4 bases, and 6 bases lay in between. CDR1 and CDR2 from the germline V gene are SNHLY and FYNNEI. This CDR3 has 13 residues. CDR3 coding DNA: TGTGCCAGCAGTGAAGCTGAGCGAGAGACCCAGTACTTC. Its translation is CASSEAERETQYF.